The 18 T cell receptor beta chains below all came from one sample that was sequenced in a study of response to subunit inactivated influenza vaccine. Via MiXCR, TCRdb re-called the RT-PCR reads, giving one row per CDR3 protein. The data show about 570,000 distinct CDR3 sequences, with about 10% seen just once and approximately 11% held by the top ten. The same sample was also used in a study of T cells expressing NK-cell markers. That investigation notes: It was by 5'RACE template switching with UMIs that TCR beta cDNA was made.

The sequencing here drew on PBMCs from blood, taken on the day of vaccination. Receptor source: a man aged 45-60 years who received an inactivated influenza vaccine.

This clonotype was seen more than once but under ten times. J is TRBJ1-5 and V is TRBV12-3 or TRBV12-4; the match to TRBD1 covers 9 bases. V was clipped by 4 bases and J by 0 bases; unmatched bases: 4. This CDR3 is 16 amino acids long. CDR3 sequence reads: CASSSGTGTSNQPQHF. The CDR3 nucleotides are TGTGCCAGCAGTTCCGGGACAGGGACTAGCAATCAGCCCCAGCATTTT.

This clonotype has more than one count but fewer than ten. The chain is built from TRBV5-1 and TRBJ2-7; possibly TRBD2 for D (5 bases). Per germline, CDR1 SGHRS and CDR2 YFSETQ. The germline V and J ends were trimmed by 1 base and 3 bases, with 11 bases remaining between them. The CDR3 has 14 amino acids. The CDR3 coding sequence is TGCGCCAGCAGCTTGTCATTGACTAACTACGAGCAGTACTTC. Its protein product is CASSLSLTNYEQYF.

This sequence joins TRBV2 and TRBJ2-2; a weak D match, TRBD2 (5 bases). The CDR3 runs to 16 residues. The V end lost 6 bases, the J end lost 6 bases, and 20 bases lay between the germline ends. From germline, CDR1 is SNHLY and CDR2 FYNNEI. CDR3 sequence reads: CASSLTLLGYAGELFF. The CDR3 DNA sequence: TGTGCCAGCAGCCTCACACTACTAGGGTACGCCGGGGAGCTGTTTTTT.

This clonotype was picked up a small number of times. The chain links TRBV27 to TRBJ2-3, with D perhaps given as TRBD1 or TRBD2 (5 bases each). Trimming removed 1 base at V and 5 bases at J, with 10 bases between. Per germline, CDR1 MNHEY and CDR2 SMNVEV (reference sequence). This CDR3 is built from 14 residues. As DNA, the CDR3 is TGTGCCAGCAGTTTATTGGGGGACGGAGATACGCAGTATTTT. Translating it yields CASSLLGDGDTQYF.

This sequence joins TRBV28 and TRBJ2-1, with 8 bases lining up with TRBD2. The ends lost 6 bases at V and 15 bases at J; junction bases unmatched: 19. This CDR3 contains 15 residues. CDR1 is MDHEN, CDR2 SYDVKM, per germline. The CDR3 DNA reads TGTGCCAGCAGCCCCGTTGGAGCGGGAGAGGGGGAGACGTTCTTC. Encoded protein: CASSPVGAGEGETFF. The full variable domain, with the rest looked up from reference TRBV28 and TRBJ2-1, is DVKVTQSSRYLVKRTGEKVFLECVQDMDHENMFWYRQDPGLGLRLIYFSYDVKMKEKGDIPEGYSVSREKKERFSLILESASTNQTSMYLCASSPVGAGEGETFFGPGTRLTVL.

This clonotype was observed a few times. The V and J genes are TRBV7-2 and TRBJ2-5; TRBD2 agrees at 11 bases. CDR1 SGHTA and CDR2 FQGNSA come from the germline V gene. With V trimmed by 5 bases and J by 5 bases, 4 bases remained unmatched. The CDR3 covers 14 residues. For the CDR3, the DNA is TGTGCCAGCAGCAAGACTAGCGGGAAGGAGACCCAGTACTTC. Translation gives CASSKTSGKETQYF.

The chain carries TRBV3-1 and TRBJ2-2, with a weak D call TRBD1 (6 bases). Germline values: CDR1 LGHDT, CDR2 YNNKEL (reference sequence). The ends were cut back, 1 base at V and 2 bases at J, with 8 bases in the middle. The CDR3 totals 15 residues. CDR3 in DNA: TGTGCCAGCAGCCAAGTGGACAGAAACACCGGGGAGCTGTTTTTT. It encodes CASSQVDRNTGELFF.

This clonotype was found many times. CDR3 sequence: CASRGQGGNIQYF. CDR3 nucleotide sequence: TGTGCCAGCAGGGGACAGGGGGGGAACATTCAGTACTTC. This chain links TRBV2 with TRBJ2-4; 11 positions agree with TRBD1. Unmatched junction bases numbered 2, after V lost 6 bases and J lost 7 bases. The CDR3 consists of 13 residues. The germline V gene has CDR1 SNHLY and CDR2 FYNNEI.

The gene calls are TRBV19 and TRBJ2-1, with TRBD2 as a possible D gene (6 bases). Germline CDR1 is LNHDA and CDR2 is SQIVND (reference sequence). The V gene lost 3 bases and the J gene lost 7 bases, with 16 bases spanning the gap. This CDR3 comprises 15 residues. CDR3 sequence: CASSIAVGGGNEQFF. CDR3 nucleotide sequence: TGTGCCAGTAGTATTGCAGTGGGTGGAGGGAATGAGCAGTTCTTC.

This clonotype was detected a few times. The chain combines TRBV4-2 with TRBJ2-3; D is ambiguous. Trimming cost V 3 bases and J 4 bases, with 11 bases left between them. Germline-derived CDR1 and CDR2 are LGHNA and YNFKEQ. This CDR3 is 14 amino acids long. Here the CDR3 reads CASSQRKKSDTQYF. CDR3 in DNA: TGTGCCAGCAGCCAGCGAAAGAAATCAGATACGCAGTATTTT.

The chain employs TRBV12-3 or TRBV12-4 and TRBJ2-1; 14 bases fit TRBD2. The CDR3 loop spans 16 amino acids. Unmatched junction bases numbered 6, after V lost 5 bases and J lost 6 bases. The CDR3 DNA sequence: TGTGCCAGCAGTCCAGGACTAGCGGGAGGAGTCAATGAGCAGTTCTTC. Protein product: CASSPGLAGGVNEQFF.

The CDR3, as DNA: TGTGCCAGCAGCCTCCCGGGACGGACCTATGGCTACACCTTC. Its protein is CASSLPGRTYGYTF. The genes are TRBV14 and TRBJ1-2; maybe TRBD1 (5 bases). Germline-derived CDR1 and CDR2 are SGHDN and FVKESK. V lost 4 bases, J lost 4 bases, and 13 bases lay in between. The CDR3 extends over 14 amino acids.

This chain uses TRBV7-8 with TRBJ2-1, with D perhaps assigned TRBD1 or TRBD2 (5 bases each). This CDR3 has 17 residues. V was clipped by 2 bases and J by 5 bases, with 19 bases between them. Germline CDR1 reads SGHVS; CDR2 reads FQNEAQ. The CDR3: CASSLMWGISDDNEQFF. The DNA of the CDR3 is TGTGCCAGCAGCTTAATGTGGGGGATCAGTGACGACAATGAGCAGTTCTTC.

The chain couples TRBV11-2 to TRBJ2-5; the D gene is possibly TRBD2 (5 bases). The CDR3 length is 18 residues. Germline-derived CDR1 and CDR2 are SGHAT and FQNNGV. Trimming removed 4 bases from V and 5 bases from J, with 26 bases in between. This chain's CDR3 is CASSSRSSGVALLETQYF. The DNA for the CDR3 is TGTGCCAGCAGCTCAAGATCGTCCGGGGTGGCATTATTGGAGACCCAGTACTTC.

The chain joins TRBV6-2 or TRBV6-3 to TRBJ2-7, with 14 bases matching TRBD2. V lost 0 bases, J lost 6 bases, and 10 bases stayed unmatched. Germline CDR1 reads MNHEY; CDR2 reads SVGEGT. The CDR3 sequence is 18 residues long. The CDR3 DNA reads as TGTGCCAGCAGTTACTCTCTTGGGACTAGCGGGAGAAGGAGCGAGCAGTACTTC. Translation: CASSYSLGTSGRRSEQYF.

This sequence joins TRBV5-5 and TRBJ2-7, with 8 positions matching TRBD1. The J segment lost 5 bases and the V segment lost 3 bases, leaving 4 bases of the junction unmatched. Germline values: CDR1 SGHKS, CDR2 YYEKEE (reference sequence). The CDR3 has 13 residues. CDR3 in amino acids: CASSYWTGNEQYF. CDR3 bases: TGTGCCAGCAGCTATTGGACAGGGAACGAGCAGTACTTC.

The chain links TRBV20-1 to TRBJ2-1; 13 positions match TRBD2. V dropped 2 bases and J dropped 0; count of bases not matched to a gene: 7. The CDR3 is 18 amino acids. The germline gives CDR1 DFQATT, CDR2 SNEGSKA (reference sequence). CDR3 sequence reads: CSARRLGLAGLSYNEQFF. CDR3 sequence (DNA): TGCAGTGCTAGACGGCTGGGACTAGCGGGGCTCTCCTACAATGAGCAGTTCTTC.

This clonotype was counted a few times. This chain uses TRBV12-3 or TRBV12-4 with TRBJ2-6; 9 bases are a match to TRBD2. CDR3 length equals 14 residues. Trimming at V came to 7 bases and at J to 4 bases, leaving 2 bases not matched to a gene. Here the CDR3 DNA reads TGTGCCAGCAAGCGGGGGGAGGGGGCCAACGTCCTGACTTTC. Its protein product is CASKRGEGANVLTF.